This T cell receptor (beta chain) was retrieved from a study of T cells in Graves' hyperthyroidism and ophthalmopathy. Overall study context: The initial diagnosis was the point when peripheral blood was collected, ahead of any treatment.

This clonotype was seen repeatedly, ten times or more. Its specificity is unknown. At one of its ends the junction is not consistent with the germline gene, which may arise from a read error. The study's findings and limits: Among thyroid clonotypes expanded above 0.001, most also appeared in blood.

Using RNA transcripts as the source, TCR beta CDR3 regions were amplified. RT-PCR in the first round (using the HTBI primer set) targeted the TCR CDR3. TCRdb re-called the multiplex PCR reads with MiXCR, one entry per CDR3 protein. The sample has a few hundred thousand distinct CDR3 sequences, around 13% seen once. Patients were excluded for uncontrolled infection, other autoimmune disease, pregnancy or lactation. Orbital computed tomography, thyroid ultrasound, serum thyroxine and TRAb, and clinical symptoms together informed the diagnoses. Per the germline V gene, CDR1 is SGHTA and CDR2 is FQGNSA. This CDR3 has 16 residues.

This receptor was taken from a young woman with Graves' hyperthyroidism. Sequencing input: blood. The V gene is TRBV7-2, the J gene TRBJ1-2, with 11 bases fitting TRBD1. In DNA form, the CDR3 reads TGTGCCGGCAGCTTAGCGCGGGGACAGGGGGTCTATGGCTACACCTTC. The encoded protein is CAGSLARGQGVYGYTF.